These T cell receptor beta chains were read from a single sample in a study of OX40 agonist ivuxolimab in advanced cancers. Repertoires were generated with immunoSEQ multiplex PCR, while TCRdb's copy carries only in-frame clones and drops some. The sample records about 83,000 clones, 84% being singletons. The sample was CD4+ or CD8+ T cells sorted from blood, taken in a trial of the OX40 agonist ivuxolimab. The receptors shown here come from an adult with an advanced solid tumor such as melanoma, head and neck, liver or kidney cancer. Each CDR3 is given with its conserved first and last residue. Fields, in order: J gene, V gene, CDR3 length, D gene, clone size, CDR3 DNA, CDR3 protein. A D gene is named only where the DNA matches it firmly. Clone size is shown for a subset of rows, as once, few, many or a class of expanded clone.

J: TRBJ1-1
V: TRBV19
length: 15
D: NA
size: NA
DNA: TGTGCCAGTAGTATAGAGCTTTTTATGGACACTGAAGCTTTCTTT
CDR3: CASSIELFMDTEAFF

J: TRBJ1-3
V: TRBV21-1
length: 15
D: NA
size: NA
DNA: TGTGCCAGCCCTAAACGATTTATCTCTGGAAACACCATATATTTT
CDR3: CASPKRFISGNTIYF

J: TRBJ1-2
V: TRBV10-2
length: 14
D: TRBD1
size: once
DNA: TGCGCCAGCAGTGACAGGGGGCTCCACTATGGCTACACCTTC
CDR3: CASSDRGLHYGYTF

J: TRBJ1-2
V: TRBV5-5
length: 14
D: NA
size: NA
DNA: TGTGCCAGCAGCCCCCTTATAGGGACCTATGGCTACACCTTC
CDR3: CASSPLIGTYGYTF

J: TRBJ1-1
V: TRBV6-6
length: 11
D: NA
size: NA
DNA: TGTGCCAGCAGTTGGGGATCTGAAGCTTTCTTT
CDR3: CASSWGSEAFF

J: TRBJ2-6
V: TRBV7-8
length: 16
D: NA
size: NA
DNA: TGTGCCAGCAGCCGGCGAGGGGACTCTGGGGCCAACGTCCTGACTTTC
CDR3: CASSRRGDSGANVLTF

J: TRBJ2-7
V: TRBV5-4
length: 17
D: TRBD1
size: NA
DNA: TGTGCCAGCAGCCCTGGGGGGGCCACAGGGGGCGTCTACGAGCAGTACTTC
CDR3: CASSPGGATGGVYEQYF

J: TRBJ1-3
V: TRBV28
length: 12
D: NA
size: NA
DNA: TGTGCCAGCAGAAAAAATAGAAACACCATATATTTT
CDR3: CASRKNRNTIYF

J: TRBJ2-2
V: TRBV5-1
length: 16
D: TRBD1
size: NA
DNA: TGCGCCAGCAGCCTTACCGGGACAGCGAACACCGGGGAGCTGTTTTTT
CDR3: CASSLTGTANTGELFF

J: TRBJ2-2
V: TRBV4-2
length: 16
D: NA
size: NA
DNA: TGTGCCAGCAGCCAAGAGGGGGGACAGAAAGCCGGGGAGCTGTTTTTT
CDR3: CASSQEGGQKAGELFF

J: TRBJ1-2
V: TRBV7-9
length: 14
D: NA
size: NA
DNA: TGTGCCAGCAGCTTGGCTGTAGCTAACTATGGCTACACCTTC
CDR3: CASSLAVANYGYTF

J: TRBJ1-1
V: TRBV9
length: 15
D: TRBD1
size: NA
DNA: TGTGCCAGCAGCGTAGGGGAAAAGGCAGGGGGCCGAGCTTTCTTT
CDR3: CASSVGEKAGGRAFF

J: TRBJ1-1
V: TRBV9
length: 14
D: TRBD1
size: NA
DNA: TGTGCCAGCAGCCCCCTACTCAGGGGGGGCGAAGCTTTCTTT
CDR3: CASSPLLRGGEAFF

J: TRBJ2-5
V: TRBV27
length: 13
D: NA
size: NA
DNA: TGTGCCAGCAGTTCGGGGTGGGAGGAGACCCAGTACTTC
CDR3: CASSSGWEETQYF

J: TRBJ2-3
V: TRBV28
length: 17
D: TRBD1
size: NA
DNA: TGTGCCAGCAGTCCCCTGACAGGGGCTTTCCTAAAGCATACGCAGTATTTT
CDR3: CASSPLTGAFLKHTQYF

J: TRBJ2-7
V: TRBV5-1
length: 12
D: TRBD1
size: few
DNA: TGCGCCAGCAGAGTGACAGGGTACGAGCAGTACTTC
CDR3: CASRVTGYEQYF

J: TRBJ2-7
V: TRBV5-4
length: 18
D: TRBD2
size: once
DNA: TGTGCCAGCAGCTTGGGACTAGCGGGGGGCAGGTCGTGGGACGAGCAGTACTTC
CDR3: CASSLGLAGGRSWDEQYF

J: TRBJ2-7
V: TRBV6-5
length: 13
D: TRBD2
size: NA
DNA: TGTGCCAGCGGGGAGGGACCGTCTTACGAGCAGTACTTC
CDR3: CASGEGPSYEQYF

J: TRBJ2-7
V: TRBV7-2
length: 14
D: TRBD2
size: NA
DNA: TGTGCCAGCAGCTTCGGGAGGAGCTCCTACGAGCAGTACTTC
CDR3: CASSFGRSSYEQYF

J: TRBJ2-7
V: TRBV11-3
length: 15
D: TRBD2
size: NA
DNA: TGTGCCAGCAGCCCGGGCGGGGGAAACTCCTACGAGCAGTACTTC
CDR3: CASSPGGGNSYEQYF

J: TRBJ2-5
V: TRBV5-8
length: 14
D: NA
size: NA
DNA: TGTGCCAGCAGCGCCCTCCGGGACGGAGAGACCCAGTACTTC
CDR3: CASSALRDGETQYF

J: TRBJ1-6
V: TRBV28
length: 16
D: TRBD1
size: NA
DNA: TGTGCCAGCAGCCCCAGAAATTACAGGGGGCCATCACCCCTCCACTTT
CDR3: CASSPRNYRGPSPLHF

J: TRBJ2-2
V: TRBV4-1
length: 14
D: TRBD2
size: NA
DNA: TGCGCCAGCAGCCAGGGGAGGGTTCCCGGGGAGCTGTTTTTT
CDR3: CASSQGRVPGELFF

J: TRBJ1-4
V: TRBV4-2
length: 15
D: NA
size: NA
DNA: TGTGCCAGCAGCCAAGACGCTGCAACTAATGAAAAACTGTTTTTT
CDR3: CASSQDAATNEKLFF

J: TRBJ2-7
V: TRBV6-1
length: 15
D: TRBD1
size: NA
DNA: TGTGCCAGCAGCCTACCCGGGACAGGGTTCAACGAGCAGTACTTC
CDR3: CASSLPGTGFNEQYF

J: TRBJ1-4
V: TRBV7-9
length: 13
D: NA
size: NA
DNA: TGTGCCAGCAGCTCCTCTAGTATTGAAAAACTGTTTTTT
CDR3: CASSSSSIEKLFF

J: TRBJ2-1
V: TRBV7-2
length: 14
D: NA
size: NA
DNA: TGTGCCAGCAGCCCCGGGGGGCCGGGGAATGAGCAGTTCTTC
CDR3: CASSPGGPGNEQFF

J: TRBJ1-1
V: TRBV5-4
length: 16
D: NA
size: NA
DNA: TGTGCCAGCAGGTGGTCGGGGGGATCCATGAACACTGAAGCTTTCTTT
CDR3: CASRWSGGSMNTEAFF

J: TRBJ1-3
V: TRBV4-3
length: 15
D: NA
size: NA
DNA: TGCGCCAGCAGCCAAGATCCTGGTGCTGGAAACACCATATATTTT
CDR3: CASSQDPGAGNTIYF

J: TRBJ1-6
V: TRBV4-3
length: 15
D: NA
size: NA
DNA: TGCGCCAGCAGCCAAGAGGAGTATGGGAATTCACCCCTCCACTTT
CDR3: CASSQEEYGNSPLHF

J: TRBJ2-3
V: TRBV7-9
length: 15
D: NA
size: NA
DNA: TGTGCCAGCAGCTTAGCTAACCGGGCTGGGGATACGCAGTATTTT
CDR3: CASSLANRAGDTQYF

J: TRBJ2-3
V: TRBV10-3
length: 15
D: NA
size: NA
DNA: TGTGCCATCAGTGATCCCGGGGGGCCGGCCGGCACGCAGTATTTT
CDR3: CAISDPGGPAGTQYF

J: TRBJ1-6
V: TRBV27
length: 17
D: TRBD1
size: few
DNA: TGTGCCAGCAGTTTGACGGCGGGGACAGGGGGTAATTCACCCCTCCACTTT
CDR3: CASSLTAGTGGNSPLHF

J: TRBJ2-1
V: TRBV9
length: 16
D: NA
size: NA
DNA: TGTGCCAGCAGCGTAGCTCCGCAGGGGGGTTACAATGAGCAGTTCTTC
CDR3: CASSVAPQGGYNEQFF

J: TRBJ2-7
V: TRBV11-3
length: 13
D: NA
size: NA
DNA: TGTGCCAGCAGCTTAGGGAACTCCTACGAGCAGTACTTC
CDR3: CASSLGNSYEQYF

J: TRBJ2-5
V: TRBV29-1
length: 13
D: NA
size: NA
DNA: TGCAGCGTTGAAACGGACAATCAAGAGACCCAGTACTTC
CDR3: CSVETDNQETQYF

J: TRBJ2-3
V: TRBV27
length: 15
D: NA
size: NA
DNA: TGTGCCAGCAGTTTCCAGGGGACCGCCACAGATACGCAGTATTTT
CDR3: CASSFQGTATDTQYF

J: TRBJ1-3
V: TRBV28
length: 14
D: NA
size: NA
DNA: TGTGCCAGCAGTTTCCACGGGTCTGGAAACACCATATATTTT
CDR3: CASSFHGSGNTIYF

J: TRBJ1-1
V: TRBV25-1
length: 17
D: TRBD1
size: once
DNA: TGTGCCAGCACCTCACCGAGGGGGACAGGGATCCCCCCTGAAGCTTTCTTT
CDR3: CASTSPRGTGIPPEAFF

J: TRBJ2-5
V: TRBV28
length: 17
D: NA
size: NA
DNA: TGTGCCAGCAGTTTCTTTACGGTTACAGGGAGGGGAGAGACCCAGTACTTC
CDR3: CASSFFTVTGRGETQYF

J: TRBJ1-1
V: TRBV4-2
length: 14
D: NA
size: NA
DNA: TGTGCCAGCAGCCAAACGTGGGGGAACACTGAAGCTTTCTTT
CDR3: CASSQTWGNTEAFF

J: TRBJ1-4
V: TRBV5-1
length: 13
D: TRBD1
size: NA
DNA: TGCGCCAGCAGCCTGGGACAGAATGAAAAACTGTTTTTT
CDR3: CASSLGQNEKLFF

J: TRBJ2-3
V: TRBV5-4
length: 14
D: TRBD1
size: once
DNA: TGTGCCAGCAGCTTGGGGACAGGGGCAGATACGCAGTATTTT
CDR3: CASSLGTGADTQYF

J: TRBJ2-3
V: TRBV5-1
length: 17
D: TRBD2
size: few
DNA: TGCGCCAGCAGCTTGGGAAGCGGGGGGTCCAACACAGATACGCAGTATTTT
CDR3: CASSLGSGGSNTDTQYF

J: TRBJ1-3
V: TRBV10-3
length: 14
D: NA
size: NA
DNA: TGTGCCATCGGGTTACCGGGCTCTGGAAACACCATATATTTT
CDR3: CAIGLPGSGNTIYF

J: TRBJ2-2
V: TRBV12-5
length: 9
D: NA
size: few
DNA: TGTGCCAACCCCGGGGAGCTGTTTTTT
CDR3: CANPGELFF

J: TRBJ2-7
V: TRBV18
length: 13
D: NA
size: NA
DNA: TGTGCCAGCTCACCAAAAAGGGAAGGCGAGCAGTACTTC
CDR3: CASSPKREGEQYF

J: TRBJ2-6
V: TRBV7-9
length: 17
D: TRBD1
size: once
DNA: TGTGCCAGCTCCACGGGACAGCTCGTCTCTGGGGCCAACGTCCTGACTTTC
CDR3: CASSTGQLVSGANVLTF

J: TRBJ2-5
V: TRBV9
length: 14
D: NA
size: NA
DNA: TGTGCCAGCAGCGTAAGGGGGTTTCAAGAGACCCAGTACTTC
CDR3: CASSVRGFQETQYF

J: TRBJ1-5
V: TRBV6-5
length: 13
D: NA
size: medium-sized
DNA: TGTGCCAGCAGTTTTGCCCTAGATCAGCCCCAGCATTTT
CDR3: CASSFALDQPQHF

J: TRBJ1-1
V: TRBV9
length: 14
D: NA
size: NA
DNA: TGTGCCAGCAGCGCTCACATAGCGAACACTGAAGCTTTCTTT
CDR3: CASSAHIANTEAFF

J: TRBJ2-7
V: TRBV6-1
length: 12
D: TRBD1
size: NA
DNA: TGTGCCAGCAGGGGACAGAGCTACGAGCAGTACTTC
CDR3: CASRGQSYEQYF

J: TRBJ1-1
V: TRBV2
length: 14
D: NA
size: NA
DNA: TGTGCCAGCAGTGGCCCGACAGTAGGAACTGAAGCTTTCTTT
CDR3: CASSGPTVGTEAFF

J: TRBJ2-2
V: TRBV19
length: 15
D: NA
size: NA
DNA: TGTGCCAGTAGTGCCGGCAGCTGGACCAACGGGGAGCTGTTTTTT
CDR3: CASSAGSWTNGELFF

J: TRBJ2-3
V: TRBV27
length: 14
D: TRBD2
size: NA
DNA: TGTGCCAGCAGAACCGGGACTAGCGGTTTTCAGCAGTATTTT
CDR3: CASRTGTSGFQQYF

J: TRBJ1-1
V: TRBV6-6
length: 16
D: NA
size: NA
DNA: TGTGCCAGTAAAAACTCCGCGAGGGGCATGAACACTGAAGCTTTCTTT
CDR3: CASKNSARGMNTEAFF

J: TRBJ1-1
V: TRBV5-1
length: 14
D: TRBD1
size: NA
DNA: TGCGCCAGCAGCTCAGACAGGGCGGGCACTGAAGCTTTCTTT
CDR3: CASSSDRAGTEAFF